The TCR beta chain under discussion was sequenced for a study of human T cells and chemical hapten exposure. This clonotype was counted at least ten times. Germline-derived CDR1 and CDR2 are MGHDK and SYGVNS. After removal of 1 base from V and 5 bases from J, the junction contained 7 bases not matched to a gene. This CDR3 comprises 15 residues. Unseparated into fractions, whole blood served as the source from which total RNA was extracted. The library tagged individual cDNA molecules with unique molecular identifiers. MiXCR was run by TCRdb on the reads, yielding one entry per CDR3 protein. The sample lists fewer than 150,000 distinct CDR3 sequences, 8.5% occurring once.

This sequence originates from a human donor in good health. Some clones in this sample may be carry-over from other donors' samples. The chain uses TRBV25-1 and TRBJ1-1, with 7 bases aligning to TRBD1. The specimen sequenced was whole blood. CDR3 nucleotides: TGTGCCAGCAGTGAATTTTGGGACAGCGGGACTGAAGCTTTCTTT. Its translation is CASSEFWDSGTEAFF. The full variable domain, with the rest looked up from reference TRBV25-1 and TRBJ1-1, is EADIYQTPRYLVIGTGKKITLECSQTMGHDKMYWYQQDPGMELHLIHYSYGVNSTEKGDLSSESTVSRIRTEHFPLTLESARPSHTSQYLCASSEFWDSGTEAFFGQGTRLTVV.